The 21 T cell receptor beta chains reported below all come from one sample, sequenced in a study of response to subunit inactivated influenza vaccine. TCRdb reprocessed the RT-PCR reads via MiXCR and lists one record per CDR3 protein. The profile shows 150,000 to 200,000 distinct CDR3 sequences, 12% of them singletons. These data also formed part of another study, on T cells expressing NK-cell markers. That work states: TCR beta libraries carry UMIs added by 5'RACE template switching.

Sequenced here: CD8+ T cells sorted from PBMCs, sampled roughly 12 days after vaccination. The source is a man aged 50-59 years who received an inactivated influenza vaccine.

This clonotype showed up just a few times. This chain uses TRBV3-1 with TRBJ2-7; TRBD2 matches at 7 bases. The CDR3 spans 14 residues. V shed 3 bases and J 3 bases; nucleotides not matched to a gene: 5. Germline V CDR1 and CDR2: LGHDT, YNNKEL (reference sequence). The DNA of the CDR3 is TGTGCCAGCAGCCAGGCGGGGAGGGGCTACGAGCAGTACTTC. This encodes CASSQAGRGYEQYF.

This clonotype was seen repeatedly, ten times or more. The chain recombines TRBV4-3 with TRBJ2-7, with no clear D. V was clipped by 3 bases and J by 2 bases, with 14 bases between them. This CDR3 has 15 residues. Germline assignment: CDR1 LGHNA and CDR2 YSLEER. CDR3 coding DNA: TGCGCCAGCAGCCAGGCCCCGGGCCCAACCTACGAGCAGTACTTC. It specifies CASSQAPGPTYEQYF.

The chain is built from TRBV4-1 and TRBJ1-2; TRBD1 agrees at 8 bases. Germline assignment: CDR1 MGHRA and CDR2 YSYEKL. The CDR3 is 15 residues long. Germline trimming cut 1 base from V and 8 bases from J; bases unmatched to any gene: 9. CDR3 DNA: TGCGCCAGCAGCCAAGTCCAGGGGGCCAAGGAAGGCTACACCTTC. Its translation is CASSQVQGAKEGYTF.

This clonotype turned up a few times. This sequence joins TRBV7-3 and TRBJ2-1; D unresolved. This CDR3 spans 15 amino acids. Germline loops: CDR1 SGHTA, CDR2 FQGTGA. V lost 2 bases to trimming and J lost 0 bases, with 8 bases between them. The CDR3 nucleotides are TGTGCCAGCAGCTTAGAAGTCAGCTCCTACAATGAGCAGTTCTTC. Translating it yields CASSLEVSSYNEQFF.

This clonotype appeared a few times. The rearrangement uses TRBV30 and TRBJ2-7; D not resolved. Germline loops: CDR1 GTSNPN, CDR2 SVGIG (reference sequence). CDR3 length equals 11 residues. The V end was cut by 1 base, the J end by 6 bases, with 7 bases between. CDR3 DNA sequence: TGTGCCTGGAGTGCCCGCTCCGAGCAGTACTTC. Translated, it gives CAWSARSEQYF.

Only a few counts were recorded for this clonotype. The chain carries TRBV28 and TRBJ1-2, with 9 bases lining up with TRBD1. From germline, CDR1 is MDHEN and CDR2 SYDVKM. V lost 4 bases, J lost 1 base, and 7 bases stayed unmatched. CDR3 length: 16 residues. CDR3 loop: CASSSPGTGLNYGYTF. The CDR3 DNA is TGTGCCAGCAGTTCGCCTGGGACAGGGCTTAACTATGGCTACACCTTC.

This clonotype was seen more than once but under ten times. The V call is TRBV5-1, the J call TRBJ2-7, with 10 bases matching TRBD1. J lost 0 bases, V lost 4 bases, and 4 bases had no gene match. The CDR3 has 15 residues. The germline V gene has CDR1 SGHRS and CDR2 YFSETQ. The CDR3 sequence is CASSQRDRGSYEQYF. The CDR3 DNA reads TGCGCCAGCAGCCAACGGGACAGGGGCTCCTACGAGCAGTACTTC.

V and J are TRBV3-1 and TRBJ2-2; D call uncertain. The CDR3 runs to 15 residues. V gave up 0 bases and J gave up 4 bases, with 9 bases separating them. The V gene's germline CDR1 is LGHDT and CDR2 YNNKEL (reference sequence). CDR3 in amino acids: CASSQEDEITGELFF. The CDR3 DNA is TGTGCCAGCAGCCAAGAGGACGAGATCACCGGGGAGCTGTTTTTT.

This clonotype has only a few counts. V gene TRBV6-1 combines with J gene TRBJ2-5; D gene uncertain. The CDR3 length is 16 residues. V was cut by 3 bases and J by 1 base, with 15 bases left in between. CDR1 and CDR2 from the germline V gene are MNHNS and SASEGT. CDR3 residues: CASSDAYLGPQETQYF. The DNA of the CDR3 is TGTGCCAGCAGTGATGCGTATTTGGGCCCCCAAGAGACCCAGTACTTC.

There are many counts of this clonotype. The V call is TRBV29-1, the J call TRBJ2-5; D not certain. V lost 0 bases and J lost 0, with 11 bases in between. In germline, CDR1 is SQVTM, CDR2 ANQGSEA. This CDR3 is 15 amino acids long. The CDR3 DNA is TGCAGCGTTGAAGATCGGTTACAGTACCAAGAGACCCAGTACTTC. This sequence encodes CSVEDRLQYQETQYF.

The J gene is TRBJ1-1, the V gene TRBV29-1; D perhaps matches TRBD1 (6 bases). This CDR3 is built from 13 residues. Germline V gene lookup returns CDR1 SQVTM and CDR2 ANQGSEA. V lost 5 bases, J lost 6 bases, and 16 bases lay in between. CDR3 amino acids: CSVRGGPRAEAFF. CDR3 DNA: TGCAGCGTTAGGGGGGGGCCAAGGGCTGAAGCTTTCTTT.

This chain links TRBV11-2 with TRBJ2-3; 8 nucleotides agree with TRBD2. Trimming at V came to 2 bases and at J to 1 base, leaving 2 bases not matched to a gene. Germline-derived CDR1 and CDR2 are SGHAT and FQNNGV. CDR3 length: 15 residues. The CDR3 DNA sequence: TGTGCCAGCAGCTTACCAGCGGGGGGCACAGATACGCAGTATTTT. It specifies CASSLPAGGTDTQYF.

This clonotype was counted a few times. The V and J genes are TRBV20-1 and TRBJ2-7; 7 bases agree with TRBD2. The CDR3 covers 15 residues. Trimming removed 0 bases from V and 0 bases from J; junction bases left unmatched: 5. Per germline, CDR1 DFQATT and CDR2 SNEGSKA (reference sequence). In DNA, the CDR3 is TGCAGTGCTAGAGACCCAGCGGGAAGCTCCTACGAGCAGTACTTC. Translation gives CSARDPAGSSYEQYF.

The rearrangement uses TRBV7-9 and TRBJ1-5; possibly TRBD1 for D (6 bases). The V end was cut by 6 bases, the J end by 3 bases, with 15 bases between. This CDR3 has 15 amino acids. CDR1 SEHNR and CDR2 FQNEAQ come from the germline V gene (reference sequence). CDR3 region: CASSNWTVPNQPQHF. The CDR3 nucleotides are TGTGCCAGCAGTAACTGGACAGTACCCAATCAGCCCCAGCATTTT.

This chain joins TRBV20-1 and TRBJ2-7, with TRBD1 matching 9 bases. Germline CDR1 DFQATT, CDR2 SNEGSKA (reference sequence). The CDR3 is 13 amino acids. The ends lost 7 bases at V and 0 bases at J; junction bases unmatched: 4. CDR3 residues: CSVRDRASYEQYF. CDR3 coding DNA: TGCAGTGTTAGGGACAGGGCCTCCTACGAGCAGTACTTC.

In its sample, this clonotype was seen a few times. The chain couples TRBV7-9 to TRBJ2-4; 7 positions match TRBD1. The CDR3 has 16 residues. Losses at the gene ends were 1 base for V and 1 base for J; bases not matched to a gene: 4. CDR1 SEHNR and CDR2 FQNEAQ come from the germline V gene (reference sequence). Here the CDR3 reads CASSLGQGTAKNIQYF. In DNA form, the CDR3 reads TGTGCCAGCAGCTTAGGACAGGGAACGGCCAAAAACATTCAGTACTTC.

This clonotype was detected a few times. The gene calls are TRBV4-3 and TRBJ1-1; D remains unclear. This CDR3 has 15 residues. V lost 0 bases, J lost 2 bases, and 10 bases lay in between. Germline V gene lookup returns CDR1 LGHNA and CDR2 YSLEER. CDR3 in amino acids: CASSQDGEVNTEAFF. For the CDR3, the DNA is TGCGCCAGCAGCCAAGACGGGGAAGTAAACACTGAAGCTTTCTTT.

In this sample, this clonotype turned up many times. The rearrangement uses TRBV9 and TRBJ1-5; tentative D call: TRBD1 (5 bases). The CDR3 covers 13 residues. V was cut by 2 bases and J by 5 bases, with 8 bases left in between. The germline CDR1 and CDR2 sequences are SGDLS and YYNGEE. The DNA for the CDR3 is TGTGCCAGCAGCGTCGGGACCCATCAGCCCCAGCATTTT. This sequence encodes CASSVGTHQPQHF.

This clonotype was counted ten times or more. The chain employs TRBV5-1 and TRBJ2-7; 10 bases match TRBD1. The junction had 3 bases not matched to a gene; V was cut back by 2 bases and J by 4 bases. CDR1 is SGHRS and CDR2 is YFSETQ in the germline V gene. The CDR3 runs to 14 residues. CDR3 sequence (DNA): TGCGCCAGCAGCTTAGGGACAGGGGTGTACGAGCAGTACTTC. Translated, it gives CASSLGTGVYEQYF.

This clonotype was seen more than once but under ten times. The rearrangement links TRBV20-1 to TRBJ1-4; D may be TRBD1 (5 bases). Germline loops: CDR1 DFQATT, CDR2 SNEGSKA (reference sequence). The CDR3 runs to 13 residues. Trimming cost V 6 bases and J 5 bases, with 13 bases left between them. The CDR3: CSAPGGLNEKLFF. Written as DNA, the CDR3 is TGCAGTGCCCCCGGGGGTTTAAATGAAAAACTGTTTTTT.

This clonotype came up a few times. V usage is TRBV28 and J usage is TRBJ1-1; 9 positions agree with TRBD1. Per germline, CDR1 MDHEN and CDR2 SYDVKM. After removal of 5 bases from V and 0 bases from J, the junction contained 4 bases not matched to a gene. The CDR3 totals 15 residues. In DNA, the CDR3 is TGTGCCAGCAGTAATAACAGGGGGCTGAACACTGAAGCTTTCTTT. It codes for CASSNNRGLNTEAFF.